These 7 T cell receptor beta chains were all obtained from the same sample, sequenced in a study of T cell responses to AZD1222 COVID-19 vaccine. The data were produced by immunoSEQ multiplex PCR, yet TCRdb's version contains in-frame clones alone and is incomplete. The data hold approximately 120,000 clones, with roughly nine tenths observed a single time. The source material was peripheral blood, sampled 28 days after the second AZD1222 dose. All receptors come from an adult who received the AZD1222 COVID-19 vaccine.

The gene calls are TRBV6-5 and TRBJ1-2; TRBD1 matches 7 bases. The junction had 5 bases not matched to a gene; V was cut back by 0 bases and J by 4 bases. Germline V gene data show CDR1 as MNHEY and CDR2 as SVGAGI. This CDR3 has 15 residues. The CDR3 sequence: CASSYSVGGGYGYTF. The CDR3 nucleotides read TGTGCCAGCAGTTACTCGGTAGGGGGCGGCTATGGCTACACCTTC.

The rearrangement joins TRBV11-1 to TRBJ2-3, with 10 bases that match TRBD1. With V trimmed by 4 bases and J by 6 bases, 7 bases remained unmatched. This CDR3 contains 15 residues. Germline V lookup: CDR1 SGHAT, CDR2 FQDESV (reference sequence). CDR3 region: CASSSTTGGGDTQYF. The CDR3, as DNA: TGTGCCAGCAGCTCTACGACAGGGGGCGGGGATACGCAGTATTTT.

The chain links TRBV4-1 to TRBJ1-6, with 9 positions matching TRBD1. V shed 4 bases and J 8 bases; nucleotides not matched to a gene: 15. The CDR3 length is 18 residues. CDR1 and CDR2 (germline): MGHRA, YSYEKL. The CDR3 DNA reads as TGCGCCAGCAGCCCTACAATTGTACAGGGGGCTAGGCATTCACCCCTCCACTTT. It is translated as CASSPTIVQGARHSPLHF.

The chain carries TRBV30 and TRBJ1-1; tentatively, D is TRBD1 (6 bases). From germline, CDR1 is GTSNPN and CDR2 SVGIG (reference sequence). The CDR3 consists of 16 residues. V lost 3 bases and J lost 5, with 22 bases in between. The CDR3: CAWSTPVGGARTEAFF. In DNA, the CDR3 is TGTGCCTGGAGCACCCCGGTGGGGGGGGCGCGTACTGAAGCTTTCTTT.

This chain uses TRBV14 with TRBJ1-2; D is perhaps TRBD1 (5 bases). CDR1 and CDR2 (germline): SGHDN, FVKESK. The CDR3 contains 15 residues. Trimming cost V 1 base and J 2 bases, with 11 bases left between them. The CDR3 here is CASSQGRAGNYGYTF. DNA for the CDR3: TGTGCCAGCAGCCAAGGAAGGGCAGGGAACTATGGCTACACCTTC.

This chain uses TRBV9 with TRBJ2-1; 7 positions match TRBD2. Per the germline V gene, CDR1 is SGDLS and CDR2 is YYNGEE. The CDR3 totals 15 residues. Trimming at V came to 4 bases and at J to 1 base, leaving 5 bases not matched to a gene. CDR3 sequence: CASSRGGNSYNEQFF. The CDR3 coding sequence is TGTGCCAGCAGCCGGGGAGGGAATTCCTACAATGAGCAGTTCTTC.

The chain combines TRBV18 with TRBJ2-7; the D gene is possibly TRBD1 (5 bases). The CDR3 runs 14 residues. CDR1 is KGHSH, CDR2 LQKENI, per germline. V lost 0 bases and J lost 2, with 8 bases in between. The CDR3 spells CASSPPDKAYEQYF. The CDR3 coding sequence is TGTGCCAGCTCACCACCGGACAAGGCCTACGAGCAGTACTTC.